This entry lists 21 T cell receptor beta chains sequenced from one sample in a study of blood T cell repertoires in COVID-19. The table came from immunoSEQ multiplex PCR; TCRdb's copy has only in-frame clones and leaves some out. The sample consists of approximately 200,000 clones, approximately 79% of them appearing once. The sample was peripheral blood. Receptors originate from a human donor in a cohort sampled during active COVID-19.

Here the CDR3 DNA reads TGTGCCAGCAGGACAGGGAAAGGCAATCAGCCCCAGCATTTT. It codes for CASRTGKGNQPQHF. This chain connects TRBV7-2 to TRBJ1-5; 7 bases fit TRBD1. V dropped 6 bases and J dropped 2; count of bases not matched to a gene: 4. This CDR3 region has 14 residues. The germline V gene has CDR1 SGHTA and CDR2 FQGNSA.

This clone was counted a single time. The chain is built from TRBV30 and TRBJ2-2, with D perhaps TRBD1 (5 bases). The ends were cut back, 8 bases at V and 1 base at J, with 8 bases in the middle. The CDR3 has 12 amino acids. The germline V gene encodes CDR1 GTSNPN and CDR2 SVGIG (reference sequence). The CDR3 DNA reads TGTGCCAAGACAGAGAACACCGGGGAGCTGTTTTTT. It translates to CAKTENTGELFF. Supplemented by reference TRBV30 and TRBJ2-2, the full variable domain reads SQTIHQWPATLVQPVGSPLSLECTVEGTSNPNLYWYRQAAGRGLQLLFYSVGIGQISSEVPQNLSASRPQDRQFILSSKKLLLSDSGFYLCAKTENTGELFFGEGSRLTVL.

The genes are TRBV3-1 (or the pseudogene TRBV3-2) and TRBJ1-1; 9 bases agree with TRBD1. This CDR3 spans 16 amino acids. From germline, CDR1 is LGHDT and CDR2 YNNKEL (reference sequence). After removal of 4 bases from V and 7 bases from J, the junction contained 13 bases not matched to a gene. The DNA for the CDR3 is TGTGCCAGCAGCCCTTGTGGGACAGGGAAAAAGAATGAAGCTTTCTTT. It specifies CASSPCGTGKKNEAFF.

The genes are TRBV5-1 and TRBJ1-1, with D unresolved. This CDR3 is 14 amino acids long. Germline loops: CDR1 SGHRS, CDR2 YFSETQ. V dropped 0 bases and J dropped 2 bases, with 8 bases sitting between them. Here the CDR3 DNA reads TGCGCCAGCAGCTTGGATCCAGTAAACACTGAAGCTTTCTTT. Protein: CASSLDPVNTEAFF.

V and J are TRBV5-1 and TRBJ1-2; possible D gene TRBD1, 5 bases. CDR3 length: 15 amino acids. The ends were cut back, 0 bases at V and 1 base at J, with 10 bases in the middle. The V gene's germline CDR1 is SGHRS and CDR2 YFSETQ. The CDR3 sequence is CASSLGQGGNYGYTF. The CDR3 nucleotides are TGCGCCAGCAGCTTGGGGCAGGGAGGTAACTATGGCTACACCTTC.

J is TRBJ2-7 and V is TRBV5-5; D is possibly TRBD1 (5 bases). V was pared by 4 bases and J by 1 base, with 18 bases between. Germline V lookup: CDR1 SGHKS, CDR2 YYEKEE (reference sequence). The CDR3 runs 16 residues. The CDR3 protein is CASSHSPTGTSYEQYF. In DNA form, the CDR3 reads TGTGCCAGCAGCCATTCGCCCACAGGCACATCCTACGAGCAGTACTTC.

This sequence joins TRBV18 and TRBJ1-5; D possibly corresponds to TRBD1 (6 bases). Trimming left V 4 bases short and J 7 bases short, with 14 bases between. The CDR3 is 14 amino acids. Per germline, CDR1 KGHSH and CDR2 LQKENI. The CDR3 sequence is CASSRQGTGQPQHF. The CDR3 DNA reads TGTGCCAGCTCACGCCAGGGGACGGGCCAGCCCCAGCATTTT.

By frequency in the sample, this clone is medium-sized (0.01 to 0.1%). This sequence joins TRBV28 and TRBJ1-1; D unresolved. V was clipped by 2 bases and J by 1 base, with 8 bases between them. The CDR3 has 14 residues. Germline V lookup: CDR1 MDHEN, CDR2 SYDVKM. The CDR3 is CASSLSEGNTEAFF. CDR3 nucleotides: TGTGCCAGCAGTTTAAGCGAGGGGAACACTGAAGCTTTCTTT.

This chain joins TRBV28 and TRBJ2-6; 9 nucleotides align to TRBD1. Germline V gene data show CDR1 as MDHEN and CDR2 as SYDVKM. V gave up 5 bases and J gave up 0 bases; unmatched junction bases: 5. The CDR3 is 17 amino acids. This chain's CDR3 is CASSRTGVFSGANVLTF. CDR3 bases: TGTGCCAGCAGTCGGACAGGGGTCTTCTCTGGGGCCAACGTCCTGACTTTC.

V is TRBV28 and J is TRBJ1-6; tentative D call: TRBD1 (5 bases). CDR1 and CDR2 from the germline V gene are MDHEN and SYDVKM. Trimming shortened V by 7 bases and J by 8 bases, and 18 bases separated the two germline ends. This CDR3 has 15 amino acids. CDR3 DNA: TGTGCCAGCATGACCAGGGATTGGGTGGATTCACCCCTCCACTTT. Translating it yields CASMTRDWVDSPLHF.

V gene TRBV27 combines with J gene TRBJ1-2, with TRBD1 matching 9 bases. The junction had 6 bases not matched to a gene; V was cut back by 7 bases and J by 3 bases. Per the germline V gene, CDR1 is MNHEY and CDR2 is SMNVEV (reference sequence). This CDR3 is built from 14 residues. The CDR3 reads CASTLTGGDYGYTF. The CDR3 DNA is TGTGCCAGCACCCTCACAGGGGGCGACTATGGCTACACCTTC.

The rearrangement uses TRBV5-4 and TRBJ2-5, with D tentatively TRBD1 (6 bases). Deletions cut 0 bases from V and 1 base from J, with 10 bases between. Germline CDR1 and CDR2: SGHNT and YYREEE (reference sequence). The CDR3 has 15 amino acids. The CDR3 DNA follows: TGTGCCAGCAGCTTGGTTCAGGGGATCCAAGAGACCCAGTACTTC. The encoded protein is CASSLVQGIQETQYF.

The chain has TRBV6-2 or TRBV6-3 and TRBJ1-5; D gene uncertain. V was pared by 3 bases and J by 4 bases, with 13 bases between. This CDR3 has 15 amino acids. Germline V gives CDR1 MNHEY, CDR2 SVGEGT. This CDR3 reads CASSYVRGRNQPQHF. The DNA for the CDR3 is TGTGCCAGCAGTTATGTGCGGGGTCGGAATCAGCCCCAGCATTTT.

This chain links TRBV28 with TRBJ1-2; D possibly corresponds to TRBD1 (5 bases). The CDR3 sequence is 13 residues long. Germline lookup yields CDR1 MDHEN and CDR2 SYDVKM. Deletions cut 6 bases from V and 4 bases from J, with 12 bases between. The CDR3 bases are TGTGCCAGCAGACGGATACAGGCCTATGGCTACACCTTC. Protein product: CASRRIQAYGYTF.

A remark on this clone: Other DNA sequences in the sample encode the same CDR3. The gene calls are TRBV15 and TRBJ2-7; 9 nucleotides match TRBD1. V gave up 2 bases and J gave up 3 bases; unmatched junction bases: 2. The CDR3 is 14 residues long. Per the germline V gene, CDR1 is LNHNV and CDR2 is YYDKDF (reference sequence). CDR3 sequence reads: CATSRTGGFYEQYF. The CDR3 bases are TGTGCCACCAGCAGAACAGGGGGCTTCTACGAGCAGTACTTC.

This clone was seen a few times. V gene TRBV6-5 combines with J gene TRBJ1-5; tentatively, D is TRBD1 (5 bases). With 7 bases removed from V and 6 bases from J, the gap between germline ends came to 13 bases. CDR1 MNHEY and CDR2 SVGAGI come from the germline V gene. The length of the CDR3 is 13 residues. In nucleotides, the CDR3 is TGTGCCAGCACAAGCAGGGAGGGTCAGCCCCAGCATTTT. Translation: CASTSREGQPQHF.

The chain recombines TRBV27 with TRBJ2-7; 12 bases match TRBD1. The ends lost 8 bases at V and 5 bases at J; junction bases unmatched: 7. Looked up from germline, CDR1 is MNHEY and CDR2 is SMNVEV (reference sequence). The CDR3 sequence is 14 residues long. The CDR3 DNA reads TGTGCCAGCGGGGACAGGGGGCATATCGACGAGCAGTACTTC. It codes for CASGDRGHIDEQYF.

The chain employs TRBV28 and TRBJ2-7; the D is unclear. The CDR3 consists of 11 residues. CDR1 and CDR2 from the germline V gene are MDHEN and SYDVKM. Trimming cost V 3 bases and J 11 bases, with 11 bases left between them. The CDR3 DNA sequence: TGTGCCAGCAGTTTGACGGCTCAGGAGTACTTC. The encoded protein is CASSLTAQEYF.

This chain joins TRBV7-9 and TRBJ2-2, with TRBD1 as a possible D gene (6 bases). The CDR3 covers 17 residues. Germline V gene sequence: CDR1 SEHNR, CDR2 FQNEAQ (reference sequence). Trimming left V 1 base short and J 8 bases short, with 20 bases between. The CDR3 nucleotides read TGTGCCAGCAGCTTAGATTATGACTGGGGGCGCGCAGGGGAGCTGTTTTTT. Amino acid sequence: CASSLDYDWGRAGELFF.

The chain employs TRBV6-8 and TRBJ1-4, with D perhaps TRBD1 (5 bases). The CDR3 totals 15 residues. V lost 4 bases and J lost 6, with 15 bases in between. Germline CDR1 and CDR2: MNHGY and SAAAGT. CDR3 bases: TGTGCCAGCAGTTCTCCGACGGGGGAAGATGAAAAACTGTTTTTT. It codes for CASSSPTGEDEKLFF.

The chain couples TRBV24-1 to TRBJ1-1, with D tentatively TRBD1 (6 bases). Per germline, CDR1 KGHDR and CDR2 SFDVKD. V dropped 1 base and J dropped 0 bases, with 8 bases sitting between them. This CDR3 region has 15 residues. This chain's CDR3 is CATSDLDRLNTEAFF. CDR3 sequence (DNA): TGTGCCACCAGTGATTTAGACAGGCTGAACACTGAAGCTTTCTTT.